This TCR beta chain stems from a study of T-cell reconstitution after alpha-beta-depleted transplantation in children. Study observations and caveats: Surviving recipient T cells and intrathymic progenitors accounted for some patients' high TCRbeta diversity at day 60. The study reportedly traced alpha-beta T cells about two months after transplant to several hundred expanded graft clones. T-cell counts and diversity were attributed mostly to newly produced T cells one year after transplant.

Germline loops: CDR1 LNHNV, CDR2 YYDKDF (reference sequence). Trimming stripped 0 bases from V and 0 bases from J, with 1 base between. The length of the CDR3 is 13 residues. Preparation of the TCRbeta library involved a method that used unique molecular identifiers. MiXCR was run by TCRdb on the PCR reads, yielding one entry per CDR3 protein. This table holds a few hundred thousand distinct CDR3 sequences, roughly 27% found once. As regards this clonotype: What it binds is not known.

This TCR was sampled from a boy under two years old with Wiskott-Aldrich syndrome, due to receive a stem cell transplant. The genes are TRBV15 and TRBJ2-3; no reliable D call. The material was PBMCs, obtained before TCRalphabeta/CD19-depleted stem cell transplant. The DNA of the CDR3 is TGTGCCACCAGCAGAGATAGCACAGATACGCAGTATTTT. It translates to CATSRDSTDTQYF. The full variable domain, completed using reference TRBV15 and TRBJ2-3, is DAMVIQNPRYQVTQFGKPVTLSCSQTLNHNVMYWYQQKSSQAPKLLFHYYDKDFNNEADTPDNFQSRRPNTSFCFLDIRSPGLGDTAMYLCATSRDSTDTQYFGPGTRLTVL.